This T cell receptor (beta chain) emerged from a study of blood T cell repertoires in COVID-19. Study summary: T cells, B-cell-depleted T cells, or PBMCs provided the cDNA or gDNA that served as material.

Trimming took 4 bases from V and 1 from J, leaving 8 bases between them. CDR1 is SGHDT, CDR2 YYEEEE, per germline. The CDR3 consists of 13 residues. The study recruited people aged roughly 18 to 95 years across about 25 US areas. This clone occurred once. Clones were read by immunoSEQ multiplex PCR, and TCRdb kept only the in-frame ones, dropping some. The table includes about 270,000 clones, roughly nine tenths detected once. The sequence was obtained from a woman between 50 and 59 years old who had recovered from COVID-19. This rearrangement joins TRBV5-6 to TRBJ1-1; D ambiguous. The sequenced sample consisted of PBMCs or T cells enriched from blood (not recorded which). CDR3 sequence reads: CASSLLRNTEAFF. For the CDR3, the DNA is TGTGCCAGCAGCCTTCTGAGGAACACTGAAGCTTTCTTT.